This paragraph reports one T cell receptor beta chain. Antigen: not known. The germline V gene has CDR1 KGHSH and CDR2 LQKENI. V shed 6 bases and J shed 0 bases, with 11 bases lying between them. The CDR3 runs to 14 residues. This sample is part of a study of shared clonotypes between healthy human individuals. Study conclusions and caveats: Compared with clonotypes that all four donors shared, non-shared clonotypes had lower generation probabilities.

The table came from immunoSEQ multiplex PCR; TCRdb's copy has only in-frame clones and leaves some out. The sample lists more than 2,000,000 clones, approximately 92% occurring once. The chain couples TRBV18 to TRBJ1-2; a weak D match, TRBD1 (6 bases). Specimen: naive CD4+ T cells sorted from blood. Subset noted: CD45RA+ positively selected. The sequence was obtained from a man aged 18 to 30 in good health. The CDR3 DNA sequence: TGTGCCAGCTCTCGACAGGATACTAACTATGGCTACACCTTC. Encoded protein: CASSRQDTNYGYTF.